This is a list of T cell receptor beta chains from one sample in a study of cytomegalovirus exposure and HLA in healthy donors. The repertoire was sequenced with immunoSEQ multiplex PCR; TCRdb's copy has only in-frame clones and lacks some. The profile shows about 250,000 clones, roughly 70% of them singletons. What was sequenced was PBMCs. The receptor set was obtained from a female donor in good health and CMV-seronegative. Both conserved end residues are part of each CDR3. A D gene is named only where the DNA matches it firmly. Some rows have no size entry. The others give once, few or many, or a class for an expanded clone.

V gene,D gene,clone size,J gene,CDR3 protein,CDR3 DNA
TRBV27,NA,NA,TRBJ1-1,CASSSRRMNTEAFF,TGTGCCAGCAGTTCTCGGAGAATGAACACTGAAGCTTTCTTT
TRBV15,TRBD2,NA,TRBJ2-1,CATSRDLAGPYNEQFF,TGTGCCACCAGCAGAGATCTAGCGGGGCCGTACAATGAGCAGTTCTTC
TRBV7-8,TRBD2,NA,TRBJ2-1,CASSLQYMGGNEQFF,TGTGCCAGCAGCCTACAATACATGGGAGGGAATGAGCAGTTCTTC
TRBV2,TRBD1,once,TRBJ2-2,CASRKQGTGAGELFF,TGTGCCAGCAGGAAACAGGGGACCGGGGCCGGGGAGCTGTTTTTT
TRBV30,NA,NA,TRBJ1-2,CAWRSGNYGYTF,TGTGCCTGGAGGTCCGGGAACTATGGCTACACCTTC
TRBV2,NA,NA,TRBJ2-3,CASLFNTQYF,TGTGCCAGCTTGTTTAATACGCAGTATTTT
TRBV5-4,TRBD2,few,TRBJ2-1,CASSPGLADNSYNEQFF,TGTGCCAGCAGCCCGGGACTAGCGGACAATTCCTACAATGAGCAGTTCTTC
TRBV11-2,NA,NA,TRBJ1-2,CASSLLPVYGYTF,TGTGCCAGCAGTTTACTACCGGTCTATGGCTACACCTTC
TRBV19,TRBD1,few,TRBJ1-5,CASTEDRGNQPQHF,TGTGCCAGTACCGAGGACAGGGGCAATCAGCCCCAGCATTTT
TRBV27,NA,NA,TRBJ2-7,CASSFGQGYEQYF,TGTGCCAGCAGTTTCGGGCAGGGTTACGAGCAGTACTTC
TRBV9,TRBD1,NA,TRBJ1-5,CASSLQGNGQPQHF,TGTGCCAGCAGCCTACAGGGGAACGGGCAGCCCCAGCATTTT
TRBV9,TRBD2,few,TRBJ2-1,CASSLLAGGYNEQFF,TGTGCCAGCAGCCTTCTAGCGGGAGGTTACAATGAGCAGTTCTTC
TRBV28,TRBD1,NA,TRBJ2-6,CASSIWGYRGNTPGANVLTF,TGTGCCAGCAGTATATGGGGCTACAGGGGGAACACCCCTGGGGCCAACGTCCTGACTTTC
TRBV9,TRBD2,NA,TRBJ2-1,CASSPSAGGSLEDEQFF,TGTGCCAGCAGCCCCTCCGCGGGCGGGAGCCTCGAGGATGAGCAGTTCTTC
TRBV28,NA,NA,TRBJ2-1,CASSQDPTGRDEQFF,TGTGCCAGCAGTCAAGATCCGACAGGAAGGGATGAGCAGTTCTTC
TRBV7-3,NA,few,TRBJ1-1,CASSLEQGREAFF,TGTGCCAGCAGCTTAGAGCAGGGCCGCGAAGCTTTCTTT
TRBV19,TRBD1,few,TRBJ1-1,CASSPTGGSAEAFF,TGTGCCAGTAGTCCCACAGGGGGCTCGGCTGAAGCTTTCTTT
TRBV11-2,TRBD2,NA,TRBJ2-3,CASSSRLAGVADTQYF,TGTGCCAGCAGCTCTAGACTAGCGGGAGTTGCAGATACGCAGTATTTT
TRBV5-4,TRBD2,NA,TRBJ2-7,CASSLLAGSYEQYF,TGTGCCAGCAGCTTATTAGCGGGATCCTACGAGCAGTACTTC
TRBV27,NA,NA,TRBJ2-7,CASGPVVDEQYF,TGTGCCAGCGGTCCTGTAGTGGACGAGCAGTACTTC
TRBV2,TRBD2,once,TRBJ2-2,CASTQRDNTGELFF,TGTGCCAGCACCCAGCGGGATAACACCGGGGAGCTGTTTTTT
TRBV4-1,TRBD2,NA,TRBJ2-2,CASSRSPAGVSGELFF,TGCGCCAGCAGCCGCTCTCCAGCGGGAGTATCGGGGGAGCTGTTTTTT
TRBV18,NA,NA,TRBJ2-1,CASSPLTGTEFF,TGTGCCAGCTCACCGTTGACCGGGACTGAATTCTTC
TRBV11-2,NA,NA,TRBJ2-7,CASSLSPLEQYF,TGTGCCAGCAGCTTAAGCCCACTCGAGCAGTACTTC